The 31 T cell receptor beta chains presented below share a single source sample, sequenced in a study of blood T cell repertoires in COVID-19. Using immunoSEQ multiplex PCR, the repertoire was profiled, and TCRdb retains in-frame clones only, with some absent. The data show approximately 470,000 clones, 75% to 90% seen once. The sequencing input was PBMCs or T cells enriched from blood (not recorded which). The receptors here all came from a woman younger than 35 who had recovered from COVID-19.

The J gene is TRBJ1-2, the V gene TRBV5-1; tentative D call: TRBD1 (5 bases). The CDR3 is 14 amino acids. Germline CDR1 is SGHRS and CDR2 is YFSETQ. V lost 4 bases, J lost 6 bases, and 16 bases lay in between. The CDR3 is CASSLLGEGNGYTF. The CDR3 coding sequence is TGCGCCAGCAGCCTTTTAGGGGAGGGAAATGGCTACACCTTC.

The CDR3 DNA is TGTGCCATCGGGCCCGATGGCTACACCTTC. It specifies CAIGPDGYTF. This sequence joins TRBV10-3 and TRBJ1-2; D is undetermined. Germline lookup yields CDR1 ENHRY and CDR2 SYGVKD. Trimming stripped 8 bases from V and 6 bases from J, with 7 bases between. CDR3 length: 10 amino acids.

This clone was recorded once. The V and J genes are TRBV5-6 and TRBJ2-5; 8 nucleotides match TRBD2. J gave up 5 bases and V 5 bases, and 14 bases lay outside the gene matches. Germline loops: CDR1 SGHDT, CDR2 YYEEEE. This CDR3 has 16 residues. The CDR3 bases are TGTGCCAGCAGTTCGTCGCGGGGAGTAGCGGGGGAGACCCAGTACTTC. Protein sequence: CASSSSRGVAGETQYF. The whole variable domain, filled in from reference TRBV5-6 and TRBJ2-5, reads DAGVTQSPTHLIKTRGQQVTLRCSPKSGHDTVSWYQQALGQGPQFIFQYYEEEERQRGNFPDRFSGHQFPNYSSELNVNALLLGDSALYLCASSSSRGVAGETQYFGPGTRLLVL.

The chain recombines TRBV5-4 with TRBJ2-7; 7 bases map to TRBD2. The CDR3 contains 15 residues. Per the germline V gene, CDR1 is SGHNT and CDR2 is YYREEE (reference sequence). V dropped 0 bases and J dropped 4; count of bases not matched to a gene: 7. The CDR3 region is CASSLEAGVSYEQYF. Here the CDR3 DNA reads TGTGCCAGCAGCTTGGAGGCGGGGGTGTCATACGAGCAGTACTTC.

About this clone itself: The sample has other DNA sequences that encode this CDR3 too. The chain employs TRBV7-2 and TRBJ2-5; no firm D call. V was trimmed by 1 base and J by 4 bases, leaving 7 bases between them. The CDR3 is 13 amino acids. The V gene's germline CDR1 is SGHTA and CDR2 FQGNSA. CDR3 protein: CASSLGRRETQYF. The CDR3 nucleotides read TGTGCCAGCAGCTTAGGGAGAAGAGAGACCCAGTACTTC. Supplemented by reference TRBV7-2 and TRBJ2-5, the full variable domain reads GAGVSQSPSNKVTEKGKDVELRCDPISGHTALYWYRQSLGQGLEFLIYFQGNSAPDKSGLPSDRFSAERTGGSVSTLTIQRTQQEDSAVYLCASSLGRRETQYFGPGTRLLVL.

This chain uses TRBV7-9 with TRBJ1-4; D is perhaps TRBD1 (6 bases). The germline V gene has CDR1 SEHNR and CDR2 FQNEAQ (reference sequence). The CDR3 contains 14 residues. The V end was cut by 5 bases, the J end by 5 bases, with 12 bases between. CDR3 DNA sequence: TGTGCCAGCAGCGGGGGCTCGACAAATGAAAAACTGTTTTTT. Translating gives CASSGGSTNEKLFF.

The gene calls are TRBV7-2 and TRBJ2-3, with 8 bases that match TRBD2. The germline V gene has CDR1 SGHTA and CDR2 FQGNSA. Losses at the gene ends were 5 bases for V and 2 bases for J; bases not matched to a gene: 6. The CDR3 runs to 15 residues. The CDR3 sequence is CASSISGDITDTQYF. In DNA form, the CDR3 reads TGTGCCAGCAGCATTAGCGGGGACATCACAGATACGCAGTATTTT.

The CDR3 loop reads CASSENRGREKLFF. DNA for the CDR3: TGTGCCAGCAGTGAAAACAGGGGAAGGGAAAAACTGTTTTTT. This chain links TRBV6-1 with TRBJ1-4; 7 nucleotides agree with TRBD1. The CDR3 length is 14 residues. Germline values: CDR1 MNHNS, CDR2 SASEGT. V gave up 2 bases and J gave up 8 bases; unmatched junction bases: 5.

Written as DNA, the CDR3 is TGTGCCTGGAGTCGGTCGCGGGCTTCTAGCACAGATACGCAGTATTTT. Translating gives CAWSRSRASSTDTQYF. This chain uses TRBV30 with TRBJ2-3; D is perhaps TRBD2 (5 bases). The germline V gene encodes CDR1 GTSNPN and CDR2 SVGIG (reference sequence). The CDR3 consists of 16 residues. V shed 2 bases and J shed 0 bases, with 15 bases lying between them.

The chain links TRBV3-1 (or the pseudogene TRBV3-2) to TRBJ2-1; 7 bases line up with TRBD2. V was clipped by 3 bases and J by 6 bases; unmatched bases: 5. The CDR3 loop spans 14 amino acids. From germline, CDR1 is LGHDT and CDR2 YNNKEL (reference sequence). This chain's CDR3 is CASSHLREGNEQFF. CDR3 coding DNA: TGTGCCAGCAGCCATTTAAGGGAGGGCAATGAGCAGTTCTTC.

The rearrangement joins TRBV28 to TRBJ2-1, with TRBD2 identical over 9 bases. With V trimmed by 2 bases and J by 1 base, 6 bases remained unmatched. Germline V gives CDR1 MDHEN, CDR2 SYDVKM. CDR3 length: 17 amino acids. CDR3 residues: CASSLPLAGESYNEQFF. The CDR3 DNA reads as TGTGCCAGCAGTTTACCTTTAGCGGGGGAGTCCTACAATGAGCAGTTCTTC.

The chain joins TRBV7-2 to TRBJ1-2; no definite D call. V was cut by 3 bases and J by 0 bases, with 8 bases left in between. This CDR3 region has 14 residues. Germline CDR1 and CDR2: SGHTA and FQGNSA. The DNA of the CDR3 is TGTGCCAGCAGCTTTCCTAACCCTAACTATGGCTACACCTTC. This gives the protein CASSFPNPNYGYTF.

This rearrangement joins TRBV30 to TRBJ2-1; D is unclear. Germline assignment: CDR1 GTSNPN and CDR2 SVGIG (reference sequence). This CDR3 is built from 15 residues. V was pared by 1 base and J by 1 base, with 11 bases between. CDR3 DNA sequence: TGTGCCTGGAGTGGGCGAGGTGTTTCCTACAATGAGCAGTTCTTC. This encodes CAWSGRGVSYNEQFF.

This clone was recorded once. The chain joins TRBV6-5 to TRBJ1-4; unclear D gene. Germline CDR1 is MNHEY and CDR2 is SVGAGI. The V end was cut by 8 bases, the J end by 5 bases, with 12 bases between. The CDR3 sequence is 13 residues long. The chain's CDR3 is CASSLEQNEKLFF. Here the CDR3 DNA reads TGTGCCAGCTCCCTCGAACAAAATGAAAAACTGTTTTTT.

V usage is TRBV7-3 and J usage is TRBJ2-2; no clear D. Germline V gene lookup returns CDR1 SGHTA and CDR2 FQGTGA. V lost 5 bases and J lost 7, with 20 bases in between. This CDR3 is built from 16 residues. The CDR3 DNA sequence: TGTGCCAGCAGCCGCCGCGGCGGTCGAGTTGGCGGGGAGCTGTTTTTT. Translating gives CASSRRGGRVGGELFF. Full variable domain (missing parts from reference TRBV7-3 and TRBJ2-2): GAGVSQTPSNKVTEKGKYVELRCDPISGHTALYWYRQSLGQGPEFLIYFQGTGAADDSGLPNDRFFAVRPEGSVSTLKIQRTERGDSAVYLCASSRRGGRVGGELFFGEGSRLTVL.

The V call is TRBV2, the J call TRBJ1-5; D is perhaps TRBD1 (6 bases). The germline V gene has CDR1 SNHLY and CDR2 FYNNEI. Trimming pared 8 bases from V and 7 bases from J, leaving 15 bases between. CDR3 length: 13 amino acids. The CDR3 spells CASEKGGGQPQHF. The DNA of the CDR3 is TGTGCCAGCGAGAAGGGCGGGGGCCAGCCCCAGCATTTT. The complete variable domain, with remaining parts taken from reference TRBV2 and TRBJ1-5, reads EPEVTQTPSHQVTQMGQEVILRCVPISNHLYFYWYRQILGQKVEFLVSFYNNEISEKSEIFDDQFSVERPDGSNFTLKIRSTKLEDSAMYFCASEKGGGQPQHFGDGTRLSIL.

This clone appeared once. The V and J genes are TRBV11-2 and TRBJ2-7, with 9 positions matching TRBD2. CDR1 and CDR2 from the germline V gene are SGHAT and FQNNGV. This CDR3 region has 15 residues. With V trimmed by 5 bases and J by 4 bases, 9 bases remained unmatched. In DNA, the CDR3 is TGTGCCAGCAGCCCGGGACTAGCTTTTCAGTACGAGCAGTACTTC. The encoded protein is CASSPGLAFQYEQYF.

V and J are TRBV5-1 and TRBJ2-1, with no clear D. The germline CDR1 and CDR2 sequences are SGHRS and YFSETQ. This CDR3 region has 13 residues. Between the trimmed V and J ends, which lost 5 bases and 5 bases, there was a span of 11 bases. The CDR3 is CASSSSTNNEQFF. The CDR3, as DNA: TGCGCCAGCAGTTCCTCTACCAACAATGAGCAGTTCTTC.

This chain links TRBV2 with TRBJ1-1, with D tentatively TRBD1 (6 bases). Germline assignment: CDR1 SNHLY and CDR2 FYNNEI. The V and J ends lost 6 bases and 1 base respectively, with 15 bases between them. The CDR3 consists of 15 residues. CDR3 residues: CASRQGSPKNTEAFF. DNA for the CDR3: TGTGCCAGCAGGCAGGGGAGCCCCAAGAACACTGAAGCTTTCTTT. Complete variable domain (other parts from reference TRBV2 and TRBJ1-1): EPEVTQTPSHQVTQMGQEVILRCVPISNHLYFYWYRQILGQKVEFLVSFYNNEISEKSEIFDDQFSVERPDGSNFTLKIRSTKLEDSAMYFCASRQGSPKNTEAFFGQGTRLTVV.

The chain recombines TRBV12-3 or TRBV12-4 with TRBJ1-1; D gene unclear. The CDR3 is 13 amino acids. Trimming pared 1 base from V and 1 base from J, leaving 4 bases between. The CDR3 DNA follows: TGTGCCAGCAGTTTAGTACAGAACACTGAAGCTTTCTTT. Translation: CASSLVQNTEAFF.

The V and J genes are TRBV27 and TRBJ2-3, with a weak D call TRBD1 (5 bases). The CDR3 loop spans 15 amino acids. The V gene lost 5 bases and the J gene lost 3 bases, with 15 bases spanning the gap. Per the germline V gene, CDR1 is MNHEY and CDR2 is SMNVEV (reference sequence). CDR3 sequence reads: CASSPRQPETDTQYF. In DNA form, the CDR3 reads TGTGCCAGCAGTCCGAGACAGCCAGAGACAGATACGCAGTATTTT.

The chain carries TRBV24-1 and TRBJ2-3; 8 bases line up with TRBD1. The trim removed 9 bases at V and 3 bases at J, leaving 4 bases unmatched. Germline-derived CDR1 and CDR2 are KGHDR and SFDVKD. CDR3 length: 13 residues. CDR3 bases: TGTGCCACCGGTACAGGGGGGACAGATACGCAGTATTTT. This encodes CATGTGGTDTQYF.

J is TRBJ2-7 and V is TRBV4-1; a possible D gene is TRBD1 (6 bases). Germline V gene lookup returns CDR1 MGHRA and CDR2 YSYEKL. V lost 5 bases and J 4 bases, leaving 15 bases between the germline ends. This CDR3 region has 14 residues. The CDR3, as DNA: TGCGCCAGCAGCGCCCCGGGACAATTTTACGAGCAGTACTTC. Protein product: CASSAPGQFYEQYF.

V usage is TRBV28 and J usage is TRBJ1-4; 9 bases are shared with TRBD1. The CDR3 has 15 residues. J was trimmed by 8 bases and V by 5 bases; bases with no gene match: 9. CDR1 is MDHEN, CDR2 SYDVKM, per germline. In DNA, the CDR3 is TGTGCCAGCAGTCCAGGGACAGGGATAGAAGAAAAACTGTTTTTT. Protein: CASSPGTGIEEKLFF.

The rearrangement uses TRBV30 and TRBJ1-3; unclear D gene. The V gene's germline CDR1 is GTSNPN and CDR2 SVGIG (reference sequence). V shed 1 base and J shed 0 bases, with 10 bases lying between them. CDR3 length: 15 residues. The DNA of the CDR3 is TGTGCCTGGAGTGCGAGCGGCTTCTCTGGAAACACCATATATTTT. Residues: CAWSASGFSGNTIYF.

This rearrangement joins TRBV29-1 to TRBJ2-7, with 7 bases lining up with TRBD1. V shed 6 bases and J 4 bases; nucleotides not matched to a gene: 9. The CDR3 has 13 amino acids. Germline V gene sequence: CDR1 SQVTM, CDR2 ANQGSEA. The CDR3 DNA follows: TGCAGCGTCCTCAGGGGGTCGGAATACGAGCAGTACTTC. Translation: CSVLRGSEYEQYF.

The chain employs TRBV11-2 and TRBJ2-7; the D gene is possibly TRBD1 (6 bases). Germline CDR1 is SGHAT and CDR2 is FQNNGV. CDR3 size: 14 residues. The ends were cut back, 5 bases at V and 4 bases at J, with 15 bases in the middle. The CDR3 reads CASSSPGARYEQYF. DNA of the CDR3: TGTGCCAGCAGCAGCCCAGGGGCCCGATACGAGCAGTACTTC.

The chain is built from TRBV3-1 (or the pseudogene TRBV3-2) and TRBJ1-2; 7 nucleotides match TRBD1. Germline lookup yields CDR1 LGHDT and CDR2 YNNKEL (reference sequence). This CDR3 is built from 13 residues. Unmatched junction bases numbered 8, after V lost 5 bases and J lost 8 bases. This CDR3 is CASSYEGTEGYTF. CDR3 DNA sequence: TGTGCCAGCAGCTATGAGGGGACAGAGGGCTACACCTTC.

The gene calls are TRBV5-1 and TRBJ2-3, with D perhaps TRBD1 (5 bases). CDR1 and CDR2 (germline): SGHRS, YFSETQ. This CDR3 contains 14 residues. Trimming pared 0 bases from V and 4 bases from J, leaving 9 bases between. The CDR3 sequence is CASSLGAGPDTQYF. The DNA for the CDR3 is TGCGCCAGCAGCTTGGGAGCAGGGCCAGATACGCAGTATTTT.

This clone was seen more than once but under ten times. J is TRBJ2-1 and V is TRBV5-1; tentatively, D is TRBD2 (7 bases). In germline, CDR1 is SGHRS, CDR2 YFSETQ. V lost 7 bases, J lost 9 bases, and 20 bases lay in between. The length of the CDR3 is 14 residues. The CDR3 protein is CASHKAGAGGEQFF. For the CDR3, the DNA is TGCGCCAGCCATAAGGCGGGGGCAGGTGGTGAGCAGTTCTTC.

V and J are TRBV7-9 and TRBJ2-2; tentatively, D is TRBD1 (6 bases). Trimming removed 1 base from V and 6 bases from J, with 15 bases in between. Germline V gene data show CDR1 as SEHNR and CDR2 as FQNEAQ (reference sequence). The CDR3 extends over 16 amino acids. CDR3 nucleotide sequence: TGTGCCAGCAGCTTAGGCCCAAGCAGGGGTTCCGGGGAGCTGTTTTTT. As protein: CASSLGPSRGSGELFF.